The subject of this entry is one T cell receptor (beta chain). CDR1 and CDR2 from the germline V gene are LNHDA and SQIVND (reference sequence). The CDR3 is 13 amino acids. Trimming cost V 7 bases and J 1 base; bases outside gene matches: 3. Profiled with immunoSEQ multiplex PCR; TCRdb holds only in-frame clones, not every one. Of around 160,000 clones listed, roughly 90% were seen once; the top ten hold 15% to 20%. The data were obtained in a study of blood T cell repertoires in COVID-19. V usage is TRBV19 and J usage is TRBJ1-1; the match to TRBD1 covers 7 bases. This TCR was recovered from a man aged 55 to 69 with active or convalescent COVID-19. Specimen: peripheral blood. This chain's CDR3 is CASMGQSNTEAFF. The CDR3 DNA reads TGTGCCAGTATGGGACAGTCGAACACTGAAGCTTTCTTT. Complete variable domain (other parts from reference TRBV19 and TRBJ1-1): DGGITQSPKYLFRKEGQNVTLSCEQNLNHDAMYWYRQDPGQGLRLIYYSQIVNDFQKGDIAEGYSVSREKKESFPLTVTSAQKNPTAFYLCASMGQSNTEAFFGQGTRLTVV.